This record covers a single TCR beta chain. Its antigen is as yet unknown. V dropped 3 bases and J dropped 8 bases, with 10 bases sitting between them. This CDR3 is 11 amino acids long. Per germline, CDR1 SQVTM and CDR2 ANQGSEA. This sample was taken from a study of T-cell reconstitution after alpha-beta-depleted transplantation in children. Unique molecular identifiers were used to barcode this TCRbeta library. From the PCR reads, TCRdb called clonotypes with MiXCR, one entry per CDR3 protein. The sample contains about 310,000 distinct CDR3 sequences, around 25% of which appear only once. Whole-study results and caveats: T-cell counts and diversity were attributed mostly to newly produced T cells one year after transplant.

The sample here was PBMCs, mostly from graft donor cells, taken 180 days after TCRalphabeta/CD19-depleted stem cell transplant. The TCR originated in a male patient younger than 18 who had a stem cell transplant for acute lymphoblastic leukemia, so the T cells may come from the graft donor. This sequence joins TRBV29-1 and TRBJ1-1; unclear D gene. The CDR3 reads CSVEERGEAFF. CDR3 nucleotide sequence: TGCAGCGTTGAGGAACGGGGAGAAGCTTTCTTT.